This T cell receptor (beta chain) was identified in a study of cytomegalovirus exposure and HLA in healthy donors. On the study more broadly: Caucasian-associated ancestry cluster membership applied to approximately 81% of approximately 420 genotyped donors.

Remarks on this clone: Its target is unknown.

With 60 Vbeta and 13 Jbeta primers, the PCR was carried out. Profiled with immunoSEQ multiplex PCR; TCRdb holds only in-frame clones, not every one. This table holds 200,000 or so clones, less than 90% found once. Findings of the study overall: Later, TCR association rates were found to vary by HLA locus, highest for DRB1 and lowest for HLA-C. Earlier analysis yielded a pattern in which most TCR beta V segments were productive about 90% or about 30% of the time. TCR beta chain V- and J-gene trimming was linked, in a later analysis, to a missense variant in DCLRE1C.

There are 14 residues in the CDR3. CDR1 LNHDA and CDR2 SQIVND come from the germline V gene (reference sequence). J was trimmed by 0 bases and V by 9 bases; bases with no gene match: 4. The TCR was taken from a boy between 5 and 17 years old in good health and CMV-seronegative. Sequencing was done on a sample of PBMCs. This chain uses TRBV19 with TRBJ1-5, with 8 bases matching TRBD1. The chain's CDR3 is CASLTGGSNQPQHF. The CDR3 DNA is TGTGCCAGCCTAACAGGGGGTAGCAATCAGCCCCAGCATTTT.